This TCR beta chain was sequenced for a study of T-cell memory formation after mild COVID-19. About the research overall: For the most part, TCR clusters were specific to one donor. Findings and limits, study-wide: That cross-reactive memory joined was suggested by some responding clones appearing in pre-infection memory.

TCRdb redid the calling of the 5' RACE reads with MiXCR, one entry per CDR3 protein. The top ten hold roughly a fifth of the sample, which has a few hundred thousand distinct CDR3 sequences, around a tenth seen once. This clonotype occurred a few times. Its antigen is currently unknown. Germline V lookup: CDR1 LGHDT, CDR2 YNNKEL (reference sequence). The V end lost 1 base, the J end lost 5 bases, and 6 bases lay between the germline ends. The CDR3 is 13 amino acids. The source is a man between 18 and 29 years old who had mild COVID-19 (a few samples of this study predate the infection). Cell type and time point are not known. The chain has TRBV3-1 and TRBJ2-4, with unresolved D. The sample was PBMCs or a T cell subset sorted from them (not recorded which). This CDR3 reads CASSQGLQNIQYF. The CDR3 DNA follows: TGTGCCAGCAGCCAAGGCCTCCAAAACATTCAGTACTTC.